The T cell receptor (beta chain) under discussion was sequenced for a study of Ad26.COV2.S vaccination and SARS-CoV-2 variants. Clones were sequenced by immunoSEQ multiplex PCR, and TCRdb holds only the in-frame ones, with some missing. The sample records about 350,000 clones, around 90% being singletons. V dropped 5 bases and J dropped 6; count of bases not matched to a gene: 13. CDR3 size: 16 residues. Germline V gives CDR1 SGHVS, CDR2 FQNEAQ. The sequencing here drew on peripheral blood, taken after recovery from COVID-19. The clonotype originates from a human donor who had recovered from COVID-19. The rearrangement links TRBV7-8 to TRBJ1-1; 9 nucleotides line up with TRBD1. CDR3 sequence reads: CASSTLTPGQGPEAFF. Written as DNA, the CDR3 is TGTGCCAGCAGCACGTTAACACCGGGACAGGGCCCTGAAGCTTTCTTT. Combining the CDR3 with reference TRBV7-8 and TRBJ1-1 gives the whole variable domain GAGVSQSPRYKVAKRGQDVALRCDPISGHVSLFWYQQALGQGPEFLTYFQNEAQLDKSGLPSDRFFAERPEGSVSTLKIQRTQQEDSAVYLCASSTLTPGQGPEAFFGQGTRLTVV.